Shown below are 29 T cell receptor beta chains from a single sample sequenced in a study of CD8 T cells in Susac syndrome. With random hexamers, roughly 0.45 to 1 ug RNA was reverse transcribed. Each CDR3 protein gets one entry after TCRdb re-called the immunoSEQ multiplex PCR reads with MiXCR. The sample lists about 300,000 distinct CDR3 sequences, approximately 85% occurring once. Sequenced input: CD8+ T cells from PBMCs. All receptors come from a human donor with multiple sclerosis.

V gene TRBV28 combines with J gene TRBJ1-1; perhaps TRBD1 as D (6 bases). Per germline, CDR1 MDHEN and CDR2 SYDVKM. The CDR3 has 15 amino acids. Trimming pared 7 bases from V and 2 bases from J, leaving 17 bases between. CDR3 sequence (DNA): TGTGCCAGCACCCCGGACAGTCTCTTCAACACTGAAGCTTTCTTT. Its protein product is CASTPDSLFNTEAFF.

This sequence joins TRBV6-1 and TRBJ2-5; D remains unclear. The CDR3 has 16 residues. The germline V gene encodes CDR1 MNHNS and CDR2 SASEGT. Trimming took off 6 bases at V and 0 bases at J, with 17 bases between the two ends. The DNA of the CDR3 is TGTGCCAGCAGGCTTGAAGGCGAAGCCTACCAAGAGACCCAGTACTTC. Amino acids: CASRLEGEAYQETQYF.

V is TRBV27 and J is TRBJ1-5; D gene ambiguous. Trimming took off 0 bases at V and 7 bases at J, with 7 bases between the two ends. CDR3 size: 13 residues. The germline V gene encodes CDR1 MNHEY and CDR2 SMNVEV (reference sequence). The CDR3, as DNA: TGTGCCAGCAGTTTATCCATTAACCAGCCCCAGCATTTT. Residues: CASSLSINQPQHF.

V gene TRBV27 combines with J gene TRBJ1-1; 7 bases fit TRBD1. The CDR3 loop spans 11 amino acids. CDR1 and CDR2 from the germline V gene are MNHEY and SMNVEV (reference sequence). The junction had 3 bases not matched to a gene; V was cut back by 6 bases and J by 8 bases. The CDR3, as DNA: TGTGCCAGCAGCGACAGGGTAGAAGCTTTCTTT. Translated: CASSDRVEAFF.

The chain is built from TRBV12-3 or TRBV12-4 and TRBJ2-2; perhaps TRBD2 as D (6 bases). Trimming cost V 1 base and J 0 bases, with 18 bases left between them. The CDR3 runs 19 residues. The CDR3 DNA is TGTGCCAGCAGTTTAGGATCCTGGCTGGGCGGGACGAACACCGGGGAGCTGTTTTTT. Translation gives CASSLGSWLGGTNTGELFF.

J is TRBJ2-7 and V is TRBV7-2; no clear D gene. Germline values: CDR1 SGHTA, CDR2 FQGNSA. CDR3 length equals 12 residues. Trimming removed 3 bases from V and 4 bases from J, with 7 bases in between. For the CDR3, the DNA is TGTGCCAGCAGCTTCGTACAGTACGAGCAGTACTTC. It specifies CASSFVQYEQYF.

The genes are TRBV29-1 and TRBJ2-7; perhaps TRBD1 as D (6 bases). Germline V gene data show CDR1 as SQVTM and CDR2 as ANQGSEA. The V end was cut by 5 bases, the J end by 3 bases, with 20 bases between. The CDR3 is made up of 15 amino acids. The CDR3 DNA reads as TGCAGCGTTCGTTATACATGGACAGACAACTACGAGCAGTACTTC. Protein sequence: CSVRYTWTDNYEQYF.

This chain joins TRBV11-2 and TRBJ2-3, with 12 bases that match TRBD2. Germline values: CDR1 SGHAT, CDR2 FQNNGV. The CDR3 has 19 amino acids. Germline trimming cut 1 base from V and 1 base from J; bases unmatched to any gene: 9. The CDR3 here is CASSLAPSGRADGTDTQYF. The CDR3 DNA follows: TGTGCCAGCAGCTTAGCCCCTAGCGGGAGGGCTGATGGCACAGATACGCAGTATTTT.

This chain connects TRBV30 to TRBJ2-1; D is ambiguous. The CDR3 is 15 amino acids. With 2 bases removed from V and 4 bases from J, the gap between germline ends came to 15 bases. Looked up from germline, CDR1 is GTSNPN and CDR2 is SVGIG (reference sequence). The CDR3 region has the DNA TGTGCCTGGAGTCTGACTCCCGAATCTTACAATGAGCAGTTCTTC. This encodes CAWSLTPESYNEQFF.

The chain employs TRBV6-2 or TRBV6-3 and TRBJ2-3; the D is unclear. V gave up 2 bases and J gave up 6 bases, with 9 bases separating them. CDR3 length: 13 amino acids. Germline V gives CDR1 MNHEY, CDR2 SVGEGT. CDR3 in DNA: TGTGCCAGCAGTTACCCGCGGTCGGATACGCAGTATTTT. This codes for CASSYPRSDTQYF.

J is TRBJ2-2 and V is TRBV4-2, with D tentatively TRBD2 (6 bases). The CDR3 extends over 14 amino acids. CDR1 LGHNA and CDR2 YNFKEQ come from the germline V gene. The ends were cut back, 4 bases at V and 1 base at J, with 7 bases in the middle. CDR3 in DNA: TGTGCCAGCAGCCCGGGACTGAACACCGGGGAGCTGTTTTTT. This encodes CASSPGLNTGELFF.

CDR3 protein: CASSPGSVYTDTQYF. The CDR3 bases are TGTGCCAGCAGCCCAGGAAGCGTTTACACAGATACGCAGTATTTT. The chain has TRBV7-9 and TRBJ2-3, with D unresolved. This CDR3 has 15 residues. CDR1 and CDR2 from the germline V gene are SEHNR and FQNEAQ (reference sequence). V lost 5 bases to trimming and J lost 2 bases, with 14 bases between them.

The chain is built from TRBV11-2 and TRBJ2-3; TRBD2 matches 10 bases. V shed 5 bases, J shed 4 bases, and the junction held 6 bases outside the gene matches. The CDR3 totals 15 residues. Germline CDR1 is SGHAT and CDR2 is FQNNGV. The CDR3 sequence: CASSPTLAGADTQYF. CDR3 nucleotide sequence: TGTGCCAGCAGCCCAACTCTAGCGGGAGCAGATACGCAGTATTTT.

The V and J genes are TRBV4-3 and TRBJ2-1; 11 bases map to TRBD2. Trimming at V came to 4 bases and at J to 7 bases, leaving 15 bases not matched to a gene. The CDR3 contains 18 residues. Germline values: CDR1 LGHNA, CDR2 YSLEER. The CDR3 nucleotides are TGCGCCAGCAGCCCAGAGAGTGCGACTAGCGGGATTAGGAATGAGCAGTTCTTC. Its protein product is CASSPESATSGIRNEQFF.

The chain has TRBV6-1 and TRBJ1-5; D is ambiguous. The germline gives CDR1 MNHNS, CDR2 SASEGT. The germline V and J ends were trimmed by 8 bases and 2 bases, with 25 bases remaining between them. This CDR3 is 18 amino acids long. CDR3 sequence: CASERFRATAPGNQPQHF. CDR3 nucleotides: TGTGCCAGCGAACGATTCCGGGCCACGGCCCCTGGCAATCAGCCCCAGCATTTT.

The chain combines TRBV7-9 with TRBJ1-5; maybe TRBD1 (6 bases). This CDR3 is built from 14 residues. The V end was cut by 5 bases, the J end by 6 bases, with 14 bases between. Germline CDR1 reads SEHNR; CDR2 reads FQNEAQ (reference sequence). CDR3 sequence reads: CASSTGQSGQPQHF. The CDR3 coding sequence is TGTGCCAGCAGCACCGGACAGTCCGGTCAGCCCCAGCATTTT. Full variable domain (remainder filled in from reference TRBV7-9 and TRBJ1-5): DTGVSQNPRHKITKRGQNVTFRCDPISEHNRLYWYRQTLGQGPEFLTYFQNEAQLEKSRLLSDRFSAERPKGSFSTLEIQRTEQGDSAMYLCASSTGQSGQPQHFGDGTRLSIL.

V is TRBV9 and J is TRBJ1-2; D gene ambiguous. Trimming took 0 bases from V and 6 from J, leaving 12 bases between them. Germline V CDR1 and CDR2: SGDLS, YYNGEE. This CDR3 comprises 14 residues. CDR3 loop: CASSVAGAYNGYTF. As DNA, the CDR3 is TGTGCCAGCAGCGTAGCTGGAGCCTATAATGGCTACACCTTC.

This clonotype was seen only a few times. The chain is built from TRBV7-9 and TRBJ1-4, with no clear D. V dropped 5 bases and J dropped 0 bases, with 13 bases sitting between them. CDR1 and CDR2 from the germline V gene are SEHNR and FQNEAQ (reference sequence). The CDR3 has 16 residues. CDR3 loop: CASSRLALATNEKLFF. The CDR3 DNA follows: TGTGCCAGCAGCCGACTCGCACTGGCAACTAATGAAAAACTGTTTTTT.

This CDR3 is CASSQDPPTQGHGYTF. CDR3 DNA sequence: TGCGCCAGCAGCCAAGATCCCCCCACACAGGGCCATGGCTACACCTTC. The V gene is TRBV4-1, the J gene TRBJ1-2, with D tentatively TRBD1 (6 bases). Germline values: CDR1 MGHRA, CDR2 YSYEKL. The CDR3 consists of 16 residues. V was clipped by 0 bases and J by 6 bases, with 17 bases between them.

The rearrangement links TRBV4-3 to TRBJ1-2; tentative D call: TRBD1 (6 bases). The CDR3 contains 16 residues. Trimming pared 0 bases from V and 4 bases from J, leaving 15 bases between. Germline CDR1 reads LGHNA; CDR2 reads YSLEER. The CDR3 loop reads CASSQDEGGSGYGYTF. CDR3 bases: TGCGCCAGCAGCCAAGACGAGGGGGGTTCCGGCTATGGCTACACCTTC.

The V call is TRBV27, the J call TRBJ2-7, with TRBD2 matching 10 bases. CDR1 MNHEY and CDR2 SMNVEV come from the germline V gene (reference sequence). V dropped 6 bases and J dropped 2; count of bases not matched to a gene: 7. The CDR3 contains 15 residues. The CDR3 sequence is CASSLLAGLPYEQYF. The CDR3 DNA sequence: TGTGCCAGCAGCCTACTAGCGGGACTTCCCTACGAGCAGTACTTC.

V and J are TRBV4-3 and TRBJ2-2; D is undetermined. The CDR3 is made up of 15 amino acids. V was trimmed by 2 bases and J by 4 bases, leaving 11 bases between them. CDR1 LGHNA and CDR2 YSLEER come from the germline V gene. The CDR3 sequence: CASSQHRSGTGELFF. The CDR3 region has the DNA TGCGCCAGCAGCCAACATAGGTCGGGCACCGGGGAGCTGTTTTTT.

The genes are TRBV4-3 and TRBJ1-4; tentative D call: TRBD1 (5 bases). The V gene's germline CDR1 is LGHNA and CDR2 YSLEER. The CDR3 is 15 residues long. V lost 0 bases to trimming and J lost 8 bases, with 13 bases between them. CDR3 nucleotide sequence: TGCGCCAGCAGCCAAGATGGCGGGGCAGGGGAAAAACTGTTTTTT. Its translation: CASSQDGGAGEKLFF.

The V call is TRBV19, the J call TRBJ2-7, with D uncertain. CDR3 size: 16 residues. Germline lookup yields CDR1 LNHDA and CDR2 SQIVND (reference sequence). Trimming left V 5 bases short and J 2 bases short, with 19 bases between. CDR3 coding DNA: TGTGCCAGTAGTTACCCCGGCGCCCGTGGGACCTACGAGCAGTACTTC. Protein sequence: CASSYPGARGTYEQYF. Looking up the rest from reference TRBV19 and TRBJ2-7 gives the full variable domain: DGGITQSPKYLFRKEGQNVTLSCEQNLNHDAMYWYRQDPGQGLRLIYYSQIVNDFQKGDIAEGYSVSREKKESFPLTVTSAQKNPTAFYLCASSYPGARGTYEQYFGPGTRLTVT.

The chain recombines TRBV27 with TRBJ2-1; D gene uncertain. Germline CDR1 MNHEY, CDR2 SMNVEV (reference sequence). V was pared by 2 bases and J by 4 bases, with 12 bases between. The CDR3 spans 15 residues. The CDR3 here is CASSLLGQWYNEQFF. The CDR3 coding sequence is TGTGCCAGCAGTTTACTAGGGCAGTGGTACAATGAGCAGTTCTTC.

The chain is built from TRBV30 and TRBJ1-1; TRBD1 might be the D (6 bases). CDR3 length: 13 amino acids. Germline V gene sequence: CDR1 GTSNPN, CDR2 SVGIG (reference sequence). V lost 2 bases, J lost 6 bases, and 13 bases lay in between. CDR3 coding DNA: TGTGCCTGGAGTCCGAACAGGGTGGCTGAAGCTTTCTTT. It translates to CAWSPNRVAEAFF. The variable domain in full, completed from reference TRBV30 and TRBJ1-1, reads SQTIHQWPATLVQPVGSPLSLECTVEGTSNPNLYWYRQAAGRGLQLLFYSVGIGQISSEVPQNLSASRPQDRQFILSSKKLLLSDSGFYLCAWSPNRVAEAFFGQGTRLTVV.

J is TRBJ2-1 and V is TRBV4-3; TRBD2 aligns across 13 bases. The CDR3 length is 16 residues. The germline CDR1 and CDR2 sequences are LGHNA and YSLEER. V dropped 3 bases and J dropped 7; count of bases not matched to a gene: 6. The CDR3 DNA reads TGCGCCAGCAGCCAGGAACTAGCGGGAGGGCCAAATGAGCAGTTCTTC. Translation: CASSQELAGGPNEQFF.

V usage is TRBV30 and J usage is TRBJ1-2; D is uncertain. Deletions cut 3 bases from V and 2 bases from J, with 7 bases between. CDR1 and CDR2 from the germline V gene are GTSNPN and SVGIG (reference sequence). CDR3 length equals 12 residues. As DNA, the CDR3 is TGTGCCTGGAGCACAGTCAACTATGGCTACACCTTC. The encoded protein is CAWSTVNYGYTF.

The chain combines TRBV20-1 with TRBJ1-1; a possible D gene is TRBD1 (6 bases). The CDR3 has 16 residues. V gave up 0 bases and J gave up 1 base, with 15 bases separating them. The germline gives CDR1 DFQATT, CDR2 SNEGSKA (reference sequence). This chain's CDR3 is CSARDWQGKSNTEAFF. CDR3 DNA: TGCAGTGCTAGAGACTGGCAGGGGAAATCGAACACTGAAGCTTTCTTT.